This T cell receptor (beta chain) is drawn from a study of OX40 agonist ivuxolimab in advanced cancers. The overall study: Ivuxolimab, which is an agonistic anti-OX40 (CD134) antibody, was administered to the patients. Of the patients, three showed partial responses, one with hepatocellular carcinoma and two with cutaneous melanoma.

On this clone itself: Its target is unknown.

Only in-frame clones appear in the TCRdb table, and some are missing; sequencing was by immunoSEQ multiplex PCR. The sample has tens of thousands of clones, about 83% seen once. The germline CDR1 and CDR2 sequences are LGHNA and YSLEER. V lost 4 bases to trimming and J lost 2 bases; unmatched junction nucleotides: 1. The CDR3 totals 13 residues. Study-level results: Certain nonresponders additionally had low normalized T-cell clonal expansion. Clonal expansion by week 6 occurred in CD4+ and CD8+ blood T cells (at 0.1 to 3.0 mg/kg).

The source was CD4+ or CD8+ T cells sorted from blood, collected in a trial of the OX40 agonist ivuxolimab. The chain combines TRBV4-3 with TRBJ1-2; TRBD1 aligns across 7 bases. This receptor was obtained from an adult with an advanced solid tumor such as melanoma, head and neck, liver or kidney cancer. The CDR3: CASSPDRNYGYTF. In DNA, the CDR3 is TGCGCCAGCAGCCCGGACAGGAACTATGGCTACACCTTC.